This section outlines one TCR beta chain sequence together with its context. What it recognizes is unknown. This sample is drawn from a study of cytomegalovirus exposure and HLA in healthy donors. General study points: A few CMV-associated chains were confirmed in vitro to be specific for CMV antigens.

This CDR3 is built from 13 residues. Germline loops: CDR1 MGHRA, CDR2 YSYEKL. V shed 0 bases and J shed 3 bases, with 5 bases lying between them. Assay: immunoSEQ multiplex PCR; the TCRdb copy retains only in-frame clones and omits some. The repertoire consists of fewer than 200,000 clones, with 85% occurring once and the leading ten covering approximately 16%. Sequencing used PBMCs. This sequence originates from a man aged 18-30 years in good health and CMV-seropositive. The chain has TRBV4-1 and TRBJ1-2; tentative D call: TRBD1 (5 bases). The CDR3 DNA reads as TGCGCCAGCAGCCAAGAAGGGGACTATGGCTACACCTTC. This encodes CASSQEGDYGYTF.